Listed here is a single T cell receptor (beta chain). Two negative PCRs, clearance, or symptom resolution characterized the recovered Cohort 3 donors. The CDR3 contains 13 residues. With 5 bases clipped from V and 8 bases from J, the junction kept 6 bases outside the gene matches. The germline CDR1 and CDR2 sequences are SGHTA and FQGTGA. This specimen comes from a study of blood T cell repertoires in COVID-19. Under the authors' procedure: Amplification with reference gene primers provided the estimates of nucleated cell counts. Profiled with immunoSEQ multiplex PCR; TCRdb holds only in-frame clones, not every one. Clonal size and the V and J genes are those of that table, whereas D and trimming came from the DNA. This table holds 110,000 to 150,000 clones, more than 75% found once.

This clonotype was obtained from a woman aged 45-59 years who had recovered from COVID-19. Input material: PBMCs or T cells enriched from blood (not recorded which). The chain couples TRBV7-3 to TRBJ2-4; 7 positions agree with TRBD1. The CDR3 DNA reads as TGTGCCAGCAGCAACAGGGGCAGGGACATTCAGTACTTC. It codes for CASSNRGRDIQYF.